The next 22 T cell receptor beta chains were all read from a single sample in a study of blood T cells in healthy people across ages. Next came a second PCR, run for about 6 to 12 cycles, which used a sample-barcoded 5' primer along with a J-beta primer mix. From the 5' RACE reads, TCRdb called clonotypes with MiXCR, one entry per CDR3 protein. The table includes about 730,000 distinct CDR3 sequences, roughly 45% detected once. The sequencing input was blood. Receptors were obtained from an older woman in good health.

To note about this clonotype: One end of the junction is discordant with germline, which a read error may explain. The rearrangement joins TRBV2 to TRBJ2-1; 11 nucleotides line up with TRBD2. In germline, CDR1 is SNHLY, CDR2 FYNNEI. This CDR3 is built from 14 residues. In DNA form, the CDR3 reads TGTACCAGCAGGTTGGGACTAGCGGTCAATGAGCAGTTCTTC. Translated, it gives CTSRLGLAVNEQFF. The whole variable domain, remainder taken from reference TRBV2 and TRBJ2-1, is EPEVTQTPSHQVTQMGQEVILRCVPISNHLYFYWYRQILGQKVEFLVSFYNNEISEKSEIFDDQFSVERPDGSNFTLKIRSTKLEDSAMYFCTSRLGLAVNEQFFGPGTRLTVL.

J is TRBJ2-1 and V is TRBV27, with 7 bases matching TRBD2. CDR3 length equals 15 residues. Per the germline V gene, CDR1 is MNHEY and CDR2 is SMNVEV (reference sequence). V shed 3 bases, J shed 2 bases, and the junction held 4 bases outside the gene matches. This chain's CDR3 is CASSLWGGPYNEQFF. Here the CDR3 DNA reads TGTGCCAGCAGTTTGTGGGGGGGTCCCTACAATGAGCAGTTCTTC.

The genes are TRBV21-1 and TRBJ1-2; the DNA was not used to check the table's D call, TRBD1. TRBV21-1 is a pseudogene segment. The CDR3 contains 13 residues. DNA of the CDR3: TGTGCCAGCAGCCTACAGGGCATCTATGGCTACACCTTC. Amino acids: CASSLQGIYGYTF.

V and J are TRBV14 and TRBJ1-6, with a tentative D call TRBD1 (6 bases). This CDR3 contains 15 residues. Germline V gene data show CDR1 as SGHDN and CDR2 as FVKESK. The V gene lost 3 bases and the J gene lost 7 bases, with 13 bases spanning the gap. CDR3 protein: CASSQSAGTNSPLHF. The CDR3 region has the DNA TGTGCCAGCAGCCAGTCAGCAGGGACAAATTCACCCCTCCACTTT.

The chain is built from TRBV6-1 and TRBJ2-3; 8 nucleotides align to TRBD2. CDR1 is MNHNS and CDR2 is SASEGT in the germline V gene. The CDR3 is 17 residues long. Trimming cost V 7 bases and J 2 bases; bases outside gene matches: 14. The CDR3 nucleotides are TGTGCCAGCAAACACTCGGGGGGGACTAGATCCACAGATACGCAGTATTTT. Translation gives CASKHSGGTRSTDTQYF.

This clonotype was observed a single time. The CDR3: CASRPPDRGYTF. CDR3 in DNA: TGTGCCAGCAGGCCCCCCGATCGGGGCTACACCTTC. The chain couples TRBV6-2 or TRBV6-3 to TRBJ1-2, with D hard to call. The CDR3 sequence is 12 residues long. Looked up from germline, CDR1 is MNHEY and CDR2 is SVGEGT. V was trimmed by 6 bases and J by 8 bases, leaving 13 bases between them.

The V gene is TRBV7-9, the J gene TRBJ2-5, with D possibly TRBD1 on 5 matching bases. Germline V gives CDR1 SEHNR, CDR2 FQNEAQ (reference sequence). The ends were cut back, 5 bases at V and 4 bases at J, with 11 bases in the middle. This CDR3 region has 13 residues. The CDR3 bases are TGTGCCAGCAGCCCCGGACACACAGAGACCCAGTACTTC. Translating it yields CASSPGHTETQYF. Full variable domain (rest looked up from reference TRBV7-9 and TRBJ2-5): DTGVSQNPRHKITKRGQNVTFRCDPISEHNRLYWYRQTLGQGPEFLTYFQNEAQLEKSRLLSDRFSAERPKGSFSTLEIQRTEQGDSAMYLCASSPGHTETQYFGPGTRLLVL.

This clonotype was seen more than once but under ten times. This rearrangement joins TRBV7-2 to TRBJ2-4; possible D gene TRBD2, 6 bases. Germline CDR1 reads SGHTA; CDR2 reads FQGNSA. V was cut by 1 base and J by 0 bases, with 13 bases left in between. The CDR3 consists of 17 residues. The CDR3 sequence: CASSLVGSGLAKNIQYF. CDR3 sequence (DNA): TGTGCCAGCAGCTTAGTGGGTAGCGGTCTAGCCAAAAACATTCAGTACTTC. The full variable domain, rest sourced from reference TRBV7-2 and TRBJ2-4, is GAGVSQSPSNKVTEKGKDVELRCDPISGHTALYWYRQSLGQGLEFLIYFQGNSAPDKSGLPSDRFSAERTGGSVSTLTIQRTQQEDSAVYLCASSLVGSGLAKNIQYFGAGTRLSVL.

The chain combines TRBV30 with TRBJ1-6; D not resolved. Trimming took 4 bases from V and 3 from J, leaving 7 bases between them. This CDR3 comprises 13 residues. Germline values: CDR1 GTSNPN, CDR2 SVGIG (reference sequence). The DNA of the CDR3 is TGTGCCTGGACACCTAGCTATAATTCACCCCTCCACTTT. This translates into CAWTPSYNSPLHF.

This chain uses TRBV7-2 with TRBJ2-3; 7 bases line up with TRBD2. This CDR3 contains 14 residues. Germline V gene sequence: CDR1 SGHTA, CDR2 FQGNSA. With 7 bases clipped from V and 2 bases from J, the junction kept 6 bases outside the gene matches. CDR3 coding DNA: TGTGCCAGCATGGGGGACTACTACACAGATACGCAGTATTTT. Translated: CASMGDYYTDTQYF.

This clonotype was found a few times. The rearrangement uses TRBV5-1 and TRBJ2-1; TRBD1 or TRBD2 may be the D gene (5 bases each). Germline assignment: CDR1 SGHRS and CDR2 YFSETQ. With 4 bases removed from V and 3 bases from J, the gap between germline ends came to 11 bases. The CDR3 has 14 residues. CDR3 DNA sequence: TGCGCCAGCAGCGGGACCGACGGCTACAATGAGCAGTTCTTC. Translating gives CASSGTDGYNEQFF.

V usage is TRBV20-1 and J usage is TRBJ2-5; D ambiguous. The V and J ends lost 0 bases and 0 bases respectively, with 8 bases between them. The germline V gene has CDR1 DFQATT and CDR2 SNEGSKA (reference sequence). The length of the CDR3 is 14 residues. The CDR3 is CSARDRSHQETQYF. The CDR3 DNA reads as TGCAGTGCTAGAGATAGGTCCCACCAAGAGACCCAGTACTTC.

This clonotype showed up many times. The rearrangement uses TRBV20-1 and TRBJ1-2; 7 bases line up with TRBD1. The CDR3 spans 12 residues. The V gene end was trimmed by 3 bases and the J gene end by 6 bases; junction bases not matched to a gene: 4. Germline CDR1 reads DFQATT; CDR2 reads SNEGSKA (reference sequence). CDR3: CSASTGTDGYTF. In DNA form, the CDR3 reads TGCAGTGCTAGTACAGGGACAGATGGCTACACCTTC.

The chain joins TRBV6-2 or TRBV6-3 to TRBJ1-2; weak D call: TRBD1 (6 bases). The CDR3 totals 15 residues. CDR1 is MNHEY and CDR2 is SVGEGT in the germline V gene. V was cut by 5 bases and J by 2 bases, with 15 bases left in between. The CDR3 nucleotides read TGTGCCAGCAGTCGCCCTTTGCAGGGGAACTATGGCTACACCTTC. Its protein product is CASSRPLQGNYGYTF.

This chain joins TRBV20-1 and TRBJ2-1, with 12 bases aligning to TRBD2. J was trimmed by 0 bases and V by 6 bases; bases with no gene match: 3. Germline V gives CDR1 DFQATT, CDR2 SNEGSKA (reference sequence). This CDR3 is 15 amino acids long. The CDR3 loop reads CSATSGGYSYNEQFF. For the CDR3, the DNA is TGCAGTGCCACTAGCGGGGGGTACTCCTACAATGAGCAGTTCTTC.

V gene TRBV28 combines with J gene TRBJ2-5; D gene ambiguous. The germline V gene has CDR1 MDHEN and CDR2 SYDVKM. There are 14 residues in the CDR3. Trimming removed 6 bases at V and 7 bases at J, with 18 bases between. The CDR3: CASSPPRIGVTQYF. CDR3 nucleotide sequence: TGTGCCAGCAGCCCCCCCAGGATTGGTGTGACCCAGTACTTC.

This clonotype was seen at least ten times. V gene TRBV12-3 or TRBV12-4 combines with J gene TRBJ2-1; 12 bases align to TRBD2. The CDR3 is 19 amino acids. V was pared by 5 bases and J by 0 bases, with 11 bases of the junction left unmatched. CDR3 region: CASSGGLAGVSTSYNEQFF. DNA for the CDR3: TGTGCCAGCAGTGGGGGACTAGCGGGCGTTTCTACCTCCTACAATGAGCAGTTCTTC.

The sample holds a few counts of this clonotype. The chain employs TRBV12-3 or TRBV12-4 and TRBJ2-3; D ambiguous. Deletions cut 4 bases from V and 3 bases from J, with 11 bases between. The CDR3 runs 14 residues. In DNA form, the CDR3 reads TGTGCCAGCAGTTCCTGGACCCTTACAGATACGCAGTATTTT. This translates into CASSSWTLTDTQYF.

Concerning this clonotype itself: One end of the junction does not line up with germline, which may come from a read error. CDR3 in DNA: TGTGCCAGCAGCTCGGGCCTGTCCTCCTACAATGAGCAGTTCTTC. Translating it yields CASSSGLSSYNEQFF. The gene calls are TRBV4-3 and TRBJ2-1; D call uncertain. CDR1 is LGHNA and CDR2 is YSLEER in the germline V gene. This CDR3 comprises 15 residues.

This chain links TRBV28 with TRBJ1-2; no clear D gene. Germline lookup yields CDR1 MDHEN and CDR2 SYDVKM. V was clipped by 10 bases and J by 8 bases, with 14 bases between them. The CDR3 extends over 11 amino acids. This CDR3 is CAINGGLGYTF. The CDR3 DNA reads TGTGCCATAAATGGAGGGCTAGGCTACACCTTC.

This clonotype is a singleton in its sample. The genes are TRBV12-3 or TRBV12-4 and TRBJ2-3; TRBD2 matches 13 bases. The V segment lost 5 bases and the J segment 6 bases; nucleotides outside the gene matches: 8. The CDR3 has 16 amino acids. The DNA for the CDR3 is TGTGCCAGCAGTAGCGGGACTAGCGGGGTTTCGGATACGCAGTATTTT. This translates into CASSSGTSGVSDTQYF.

This clonotype came up a few times. This rearrangement joins TRBV7-3 to TRBJ1-6, with 8 nucleotides matching TRBD1. This CDR3 contains 16 residues. Germline V lookup: CDR1 SGHTA, CDR2 FQGTGA. V was pared by 5 bases and J by 9 bases, with 12 bases of the junction left unmatched. The CDR3 nucleotides are TGTGCCAGCAGCCTCACCGGACAGGGCATTGGTTCACCCCTCCACTTT. Translating gives CASSLTGQGIGSPLHF.